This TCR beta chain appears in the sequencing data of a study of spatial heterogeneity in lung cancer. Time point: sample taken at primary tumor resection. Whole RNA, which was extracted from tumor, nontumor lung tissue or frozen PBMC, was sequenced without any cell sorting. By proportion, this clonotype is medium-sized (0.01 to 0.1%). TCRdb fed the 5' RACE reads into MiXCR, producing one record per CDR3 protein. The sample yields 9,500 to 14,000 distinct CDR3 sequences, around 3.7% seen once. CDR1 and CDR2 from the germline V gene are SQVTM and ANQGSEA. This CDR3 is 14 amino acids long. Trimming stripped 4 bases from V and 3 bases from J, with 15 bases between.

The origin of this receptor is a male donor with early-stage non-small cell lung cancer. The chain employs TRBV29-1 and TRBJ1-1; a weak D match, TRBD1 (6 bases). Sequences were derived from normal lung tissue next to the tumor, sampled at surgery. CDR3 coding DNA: TGCAGCGTTGGACGGACAGCTACTGACACTGAAGCTTTCTTT. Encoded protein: CSVGRTATDTEAFF.